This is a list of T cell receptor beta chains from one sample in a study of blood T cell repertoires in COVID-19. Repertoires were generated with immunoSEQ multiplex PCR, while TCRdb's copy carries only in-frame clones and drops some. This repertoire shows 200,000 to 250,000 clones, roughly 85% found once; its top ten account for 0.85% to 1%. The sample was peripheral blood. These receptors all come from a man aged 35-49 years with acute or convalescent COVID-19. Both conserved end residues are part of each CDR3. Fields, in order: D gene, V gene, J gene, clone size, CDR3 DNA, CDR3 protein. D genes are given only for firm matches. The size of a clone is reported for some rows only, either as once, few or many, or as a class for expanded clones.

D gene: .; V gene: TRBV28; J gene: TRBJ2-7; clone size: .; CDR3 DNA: TGTGCCAGCAGCCGGGACTACGAGCAGTACTTC; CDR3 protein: CASSRDYEQYF
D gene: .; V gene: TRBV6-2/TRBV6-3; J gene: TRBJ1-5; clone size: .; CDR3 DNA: TGTGCCAGCAGTTCCCTTCAGGGTTTTTATAGCAATCAGCCCCAGCATTTT; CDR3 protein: CASSSLQGFYSNQPQHF
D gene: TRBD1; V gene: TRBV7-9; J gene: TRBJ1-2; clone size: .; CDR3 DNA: TGTGCCAGCAGCACTGACAGGGGGAAGGGCTACACCTTC; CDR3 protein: CASSTDRGKGYTF
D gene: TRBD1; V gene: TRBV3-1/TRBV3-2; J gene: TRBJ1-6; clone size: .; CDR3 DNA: TGTGCCAGCAGCCGAGCATCCTATGGGACAGGTGGGGGATCACCCCTCCACTTT; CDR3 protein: CASSRASYGTGGGSPLHF
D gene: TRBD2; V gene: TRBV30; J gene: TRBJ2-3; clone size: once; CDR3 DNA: TGTGCCTGGAGTGTTACGAGCGGGGACACAGATACGCAGTATTTT; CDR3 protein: CAWSVTSGDTDTQYF
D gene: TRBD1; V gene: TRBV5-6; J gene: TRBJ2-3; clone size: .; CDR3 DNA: TGTGCCAGCAGCTTAGGGACAGGGAAATCAGATACGCAGTATTTT; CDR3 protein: CASSLGTGKSDTQYF
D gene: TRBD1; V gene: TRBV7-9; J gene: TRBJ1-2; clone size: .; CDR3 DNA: TGTGCCAGCAGCTATATGCAGGGGGACTATGGCTACACCTTC; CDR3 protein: CASSYMQGDYGYTF
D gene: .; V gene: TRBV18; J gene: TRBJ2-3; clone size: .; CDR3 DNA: TGTGCCAGCTCACCATTCCAGGGGACCACAGATACGCAGTATTTT; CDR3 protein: CASSPFQGTTDTQYF
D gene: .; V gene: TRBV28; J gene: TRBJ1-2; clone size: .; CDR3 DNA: TGTGCCAGCAGACTGGAGGCTACTTATGGCTACACCTTC; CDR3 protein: CASRLEATYGYTF
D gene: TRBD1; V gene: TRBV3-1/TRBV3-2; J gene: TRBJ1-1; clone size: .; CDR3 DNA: TGTGCCAGCAGCCCCAGACAGGGCTTTAGTACTGAAGCTTTCTTT; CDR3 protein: CASSPRQGFSTEAFF
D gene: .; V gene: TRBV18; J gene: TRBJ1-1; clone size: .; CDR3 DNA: TGTGCCAGCTCACCAAGGGAGGGCGGCACTGAAGCTTTCTTT; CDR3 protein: CASSPREGGTEAFF
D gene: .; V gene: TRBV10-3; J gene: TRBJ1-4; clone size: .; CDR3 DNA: TGTGCCATCAGTGAGGCAGGGAAAAAACTGTTTTTT; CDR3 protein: CAISEAGKKLFF
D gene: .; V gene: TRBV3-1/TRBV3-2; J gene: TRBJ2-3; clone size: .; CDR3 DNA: TGTGCCAGCAGCCCAGGACCCAGGGTGGTGGTTACAGATACGCAGTATTTT; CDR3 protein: CASSPGPRVVVTDTQYF
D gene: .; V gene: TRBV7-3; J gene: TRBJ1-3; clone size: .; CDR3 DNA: TGTGCCAGCAACTCAGGGCACCGGAGCTCTGGAAACACCATATATTTT; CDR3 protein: CASNSGHRSSGNTIYF
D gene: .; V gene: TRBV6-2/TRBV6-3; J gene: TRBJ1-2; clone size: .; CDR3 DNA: TGTGCCAGCAGTGGTCCCGGTCGGAGCAACTATGGCTACACCTTC; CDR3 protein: CASSGPGRSNYGYTF
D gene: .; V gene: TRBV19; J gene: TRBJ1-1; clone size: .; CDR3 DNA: TGTGCCAGTAGTATGATTGACACAGGGACGAACACTGAAGCTTTCTTT; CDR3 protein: CASSMIDTGTNTEAFF
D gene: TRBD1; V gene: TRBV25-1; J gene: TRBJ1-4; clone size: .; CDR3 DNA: TGTGCCAGCAGTGGAGCCCCCAGGGGGCGTGATGAAAAACTGTTTTTT; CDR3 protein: CASSGAPRGRDEKLFF
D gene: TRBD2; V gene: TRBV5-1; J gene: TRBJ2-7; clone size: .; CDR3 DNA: TGCGCCAGCAGCTTGTGGTCTAGCGGATCCTACGAGCAGTACTTC; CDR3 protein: CASSLWSSGSYEQYF
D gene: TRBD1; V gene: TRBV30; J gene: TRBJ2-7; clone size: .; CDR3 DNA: TGTGCCTGGAGTGTACTGCAGGGGGCCTACGAGCAGTACTTC; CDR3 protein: CAWSVLQGAYEQYF
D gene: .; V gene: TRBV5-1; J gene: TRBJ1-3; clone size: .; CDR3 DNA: TGCGCCAGCAGCCCAGGGAATCCTGGAAACACCATATATTTT; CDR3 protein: CASSPGNPGNTIYF
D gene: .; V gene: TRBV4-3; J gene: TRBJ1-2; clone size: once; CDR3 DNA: TGCGCCAGCAGCCAAGAATCCCAGATACGCGCGGGAGGCTACACCTTC; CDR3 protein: CASSQESQIRAGGYTF
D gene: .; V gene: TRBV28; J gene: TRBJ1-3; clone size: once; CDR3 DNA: TGTGCCAGCAATCAACCGACAGACTCTGGAAACACCATATATTTT; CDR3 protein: CASNQPTDSGNTIYF
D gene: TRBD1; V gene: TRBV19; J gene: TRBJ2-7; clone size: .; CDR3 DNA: TGTGCCAGTAGTCCAGGGGGCCACGAGCAGTACTTC; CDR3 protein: CASSPGGHEQYF
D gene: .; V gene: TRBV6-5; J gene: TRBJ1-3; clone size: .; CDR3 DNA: TGTGCCAGCAGTTACTCTGTCAGGGCCGGAAACACCATATATTTT; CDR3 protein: CASSYSVRAGNTIYF
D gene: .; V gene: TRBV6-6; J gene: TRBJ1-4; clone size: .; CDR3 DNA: TGTGCCAGCAGGATCCAGGAAGGAAGTGAAAAACTGTTTTTT; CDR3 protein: CASRIQEGSEKLFF
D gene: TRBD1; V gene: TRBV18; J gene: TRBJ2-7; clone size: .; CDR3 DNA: TGTGCCAGCTCACCAACGGCAGGGGGTTCCTACGAGCAGTACTTC; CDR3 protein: CASSPTAGGSYEQYF
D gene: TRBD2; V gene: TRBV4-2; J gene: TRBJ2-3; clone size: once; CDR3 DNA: TGTGCCAGCAGCCAAGTTCGGGGGGGCACAGATACGCAGTATTTT; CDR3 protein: CASSQVRGGTDTQYF
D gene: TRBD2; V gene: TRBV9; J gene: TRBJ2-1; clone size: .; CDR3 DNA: TGTGCCAGCAGCGTAGTGGGGGGGAAGGTCAATGAGCAGTTCTTC; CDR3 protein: CASSVVGGKVNEQFF
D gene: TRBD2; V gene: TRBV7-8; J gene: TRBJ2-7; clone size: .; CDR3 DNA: TGTGCCAGCAGCTTAAGCGGGGTAACCTACGAGCAGTACTTC; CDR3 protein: CASSLSGVTYEQYF
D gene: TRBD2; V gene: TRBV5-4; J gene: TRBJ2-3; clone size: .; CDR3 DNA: TGTGCCAGCAGCCTGACTAGCGGGGCGCGGACAGATACGCAGTATTTT; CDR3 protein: CASSLTSGARTDTQYF
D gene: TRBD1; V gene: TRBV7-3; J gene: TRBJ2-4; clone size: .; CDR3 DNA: TGTGCCAGCAGTATGGACAGGGGTGACATTCAGTACTTC; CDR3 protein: CASSMDRGDIQYF
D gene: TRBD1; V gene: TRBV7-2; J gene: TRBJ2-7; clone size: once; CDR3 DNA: TGTGCCAGCAGCTTAGCCTCCGGGACAGCATACGAGCAGTACTTC; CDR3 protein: CASSLASGTAYEQYF
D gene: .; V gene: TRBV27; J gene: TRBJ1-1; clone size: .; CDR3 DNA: TGTGCCAGCAGTTTATCGCCCGACAGAGTGAACACTGAAGCTTTCTTT; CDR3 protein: CASSLSPDRVNTEAFF
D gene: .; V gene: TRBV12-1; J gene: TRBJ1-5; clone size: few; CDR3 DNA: TGTGCCAGCAGCTTCCGGACAGGGAGAGCTTATAGCAATCAGCCCCAGCATTTT; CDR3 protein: CASSFRTGRAYSNQPQHF
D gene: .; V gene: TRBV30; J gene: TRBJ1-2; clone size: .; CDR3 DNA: TGTGCCTGGAGTGTACCAGGGTCAGGGGCTAACTATGGCTACACCTTC; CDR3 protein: CAWSVPGSGANYGYTF
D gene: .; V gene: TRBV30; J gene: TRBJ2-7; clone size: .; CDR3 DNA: TGTGCCTGGAGAGGGGGTTCGGTCACCTACGAGCAGTACTTC; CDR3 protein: CAWRGGSVTYEQYF
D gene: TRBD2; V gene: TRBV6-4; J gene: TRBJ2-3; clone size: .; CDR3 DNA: TGTGCCAGCAGTGACTCGAACAGCGGGGTTGATACGCAGTATTTT; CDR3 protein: CASSDSNSGVDTQYF
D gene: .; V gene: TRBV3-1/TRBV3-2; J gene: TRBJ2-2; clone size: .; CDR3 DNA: TGTGCCAGCAGCCAAGAACCAGGGCGGGGGGAGCTGTTTTTT; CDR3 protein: CASSQEPGRGELFF
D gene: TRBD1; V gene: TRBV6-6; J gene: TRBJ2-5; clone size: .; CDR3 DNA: TGTGCCATCAGCTTAGGACAGGGAAGCCCAGAGACCCAGTACTTC; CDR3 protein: CAISLGQGSPETQYF